This TCR beta chain was identified during a study of blood T cell repertoires in COVID-19. Study at large: COVID-19 samples, acute and convalescent, were from the United States, Italy and Spain. T cells, B-cell-depleted T cells, or PBMCs supplied cDNA or gDNA.

Per the original data handling: Estimated nucleated cell counts came from reference gene primer amplification. The protocol was immunoSEQ multiplex PCR, while the TCRdb copy is restricted to in-frame clones and leaves out a portion. V, J and clone size reflect that table, while D and trimming were determined from the DNA. The sample lists 90,000 to 150,000 clones, 79% seen once, with 3% to 4.5% in the top ten. The source material was peripheral blood. This receptor was obtained from a woman of 80 years or more with acute or convalescent COVID-19.

CDR3 bases: TGTGCCAGCAGCTTAGTAGGGACAGGGCACTACGAGCAGTACTTC. This encodes CASSLVGTGHYEQYF. The chain recombines TRBV13 with TRBJ2-7; the match to TRBD1 covers 9 bases. Germline V gives CDR1 PRHDT, CDR2 FYEKMQ (reference sequence). V lost 1 base, J lost 3 bases, and 4 bases stayed unmatched. The CDR3 has 15 amino acids.